What follows describes a single TCR beta chain. Its matching antigen is unknown. The data belong to a study of response to subunit inactivated influenza vaccine. Regarding the study as a whole: Authors suggested each seasonal flu vaccination may recruit only limited numbers of new T cells.

TCRdb reprocessed the RT-PCR reads via MiXCR and lists one record per CDR3 protein. The sample yields hundreds of thousands of distinct CDR3 sequences, approximately 15% seen once. CDR1 is SGHTA and CDR2 is FQGNSA in the germline V gene. Losses at the gene ends were 5 bases for V and 5 bases for J; bases not matched to a gene: 4. CDR3 length: 14 amino acids. The sequence came from a man between 50 and 59 years old who received an inactivated influenza vaccine. The V call is TRBV7-2, the J call TRBJ1-5; 9 positions match TRBD1. Sample: PBMCs from blood, taken approximately 12 days after vaccination. The CDR3, as DNA: TGTGCCAGCAGCGCGAGGACAGGGGATCAGCCCCAGCATTTT. As protein: CASSARTGDQPQHF.